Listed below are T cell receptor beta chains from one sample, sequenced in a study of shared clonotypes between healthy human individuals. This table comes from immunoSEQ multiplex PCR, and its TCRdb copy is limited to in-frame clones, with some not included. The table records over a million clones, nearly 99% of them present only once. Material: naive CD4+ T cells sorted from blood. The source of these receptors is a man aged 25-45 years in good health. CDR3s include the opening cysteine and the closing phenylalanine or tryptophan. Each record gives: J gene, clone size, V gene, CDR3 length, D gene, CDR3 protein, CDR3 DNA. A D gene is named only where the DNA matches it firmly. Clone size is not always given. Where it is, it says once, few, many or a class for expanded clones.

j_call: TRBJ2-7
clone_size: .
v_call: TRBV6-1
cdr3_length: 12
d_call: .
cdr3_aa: CASSDYSYEQYF
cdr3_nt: TGTGCCAGCAGTGACTACAGCTACGAGCAGTACTTC

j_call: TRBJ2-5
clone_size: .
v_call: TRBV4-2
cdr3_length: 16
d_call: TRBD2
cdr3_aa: CASSQESTSGIGTQYF
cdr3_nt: TGTGCCAGCAGCCAAGAAAGTACTAGCGGGATCGGGACCCAGTACTTC

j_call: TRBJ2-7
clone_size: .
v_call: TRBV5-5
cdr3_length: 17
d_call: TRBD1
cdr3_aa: CASSLAPTGTGVYEQYF
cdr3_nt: TGTGCCAGCAGCTTGGCTCCCACCGGGACAGGGGTCTACGAGCAGTACTTC

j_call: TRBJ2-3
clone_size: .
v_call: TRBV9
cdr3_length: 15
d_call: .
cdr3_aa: CASSDVDVVTDTQYF
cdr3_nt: TGTGCCAGCAGCGACGTTGACGTTGTAACAGATACGCAGTATTTT

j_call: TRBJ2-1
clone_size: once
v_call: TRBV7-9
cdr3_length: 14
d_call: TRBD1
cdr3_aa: CASSRQGSYNEQFF
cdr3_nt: TGTGCCAGCAGCCGACAGGGCTCCTACAATGAGCAGTTCTTC

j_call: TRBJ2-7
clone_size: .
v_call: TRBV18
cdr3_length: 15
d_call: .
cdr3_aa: CASSYRGGSSYEQYF
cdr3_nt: TGTGCCAGCTCATACAGGGGGGGGTCCTCCTACGAGCAGTACTTC

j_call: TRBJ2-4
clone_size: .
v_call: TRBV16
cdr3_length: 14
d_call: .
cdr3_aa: CASIDQEAKNIQYF
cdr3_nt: TGTGCCAGCATCGACCAGGAAGCCAAAAACATTCAGTACTTC

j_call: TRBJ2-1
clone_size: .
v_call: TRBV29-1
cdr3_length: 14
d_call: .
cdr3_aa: CSVEPSRNMGEQFF
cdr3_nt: TGCAGCGTTGAACCTAGTCGGAATATGGGTGAGCAGTTCTTC

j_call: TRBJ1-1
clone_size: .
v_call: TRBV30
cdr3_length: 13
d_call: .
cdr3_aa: CAWSGYMNTEAFF
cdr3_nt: TGTGCCTGGAGTGGGTACATGAACACTGAAGCTTTCTTT

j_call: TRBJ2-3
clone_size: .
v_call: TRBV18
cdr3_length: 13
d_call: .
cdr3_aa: CASSPRETDTQYF
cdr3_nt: TGTGCCAGCTCCCCTAGGGAGACAGATACGCAGTATTTT

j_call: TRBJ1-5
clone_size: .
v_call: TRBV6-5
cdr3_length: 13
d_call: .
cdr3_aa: CASSYSRGQPQHF
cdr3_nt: TGTGCCAGCAGTTACTCCCGGGGTCAGCCCCAGCATTTT

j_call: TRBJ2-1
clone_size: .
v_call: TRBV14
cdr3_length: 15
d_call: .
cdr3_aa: CASSQGPPTYNEQFF
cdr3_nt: TGTGCCAGCAGCCAGGGTCCACCTACCTACAATGAGCAGTTCTTC

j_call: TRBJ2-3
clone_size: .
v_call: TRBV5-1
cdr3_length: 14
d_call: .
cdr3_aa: CASSNSGGTDTQYF
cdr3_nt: TGCGCCAGCAGTAATAGCGGAGGCACAGATACGCAGTATTTT

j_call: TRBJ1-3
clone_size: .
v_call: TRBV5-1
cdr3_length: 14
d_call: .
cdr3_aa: CASSSGLAGNTIYF
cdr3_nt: TGCGCCAGCAGCTCAGGGTTAGCTGGAAACACCATATATTTT

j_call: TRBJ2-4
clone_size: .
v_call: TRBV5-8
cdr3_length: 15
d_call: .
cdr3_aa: CASSLRGLVKNIQYF
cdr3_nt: TGTGCCAGCAGCTTACGGGGGTTGGTCAAAAACATTCAGTACTTC

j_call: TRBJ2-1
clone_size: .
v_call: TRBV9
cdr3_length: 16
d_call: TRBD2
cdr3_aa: CASSVVGLAGGNEQFF
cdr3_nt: TGTGCCAGCAGCGTAGTTGGTCTAGCGGGAGGCAATGAGCAGTTCTTC

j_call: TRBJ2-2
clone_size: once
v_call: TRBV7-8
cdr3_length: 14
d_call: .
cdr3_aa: CASSLAWDGGELFF
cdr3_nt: TGTGCCAGCAGCTTAGCGTGGGATGGCGGGGAGCTGTTTTTT

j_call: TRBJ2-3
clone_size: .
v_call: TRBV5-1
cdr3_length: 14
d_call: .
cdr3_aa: CASSSLTSTDTQYF
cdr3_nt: TGCGCCAGCAGCAGTCTTACTAGCACAGATACGCAGTATTTT

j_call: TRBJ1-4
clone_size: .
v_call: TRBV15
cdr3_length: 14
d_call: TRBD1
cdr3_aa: CATSSWTGVEKLFF
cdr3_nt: TGTGCCACCAGCAGTTGGACAGGGGTTGAAAAACTGTTTTTT

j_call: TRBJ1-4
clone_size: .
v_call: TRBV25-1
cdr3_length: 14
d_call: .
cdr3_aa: CASSGTATNEKLFF
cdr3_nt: TGTGCCAGCAGTGGGACGGCAACTAATGAAAAACTGTTTTTT

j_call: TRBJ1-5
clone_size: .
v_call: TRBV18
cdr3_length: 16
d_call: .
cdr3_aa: CASSPVGAGGNQPQHF
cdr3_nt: TGTGCCAGCTCACCAGTAGGGGCCGGAGGCAATCAGCCCCAGCATTTT

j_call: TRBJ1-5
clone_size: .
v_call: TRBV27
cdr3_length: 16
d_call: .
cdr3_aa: CASSLDHRFSNQPQHF
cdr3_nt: TGTGCCAGCAGTTTAGACCACAGATTTAGCAATCAGCCCCAGCATTTT

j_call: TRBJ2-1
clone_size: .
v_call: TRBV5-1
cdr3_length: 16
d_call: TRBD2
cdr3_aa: CASSRGTSGFSYEQFF
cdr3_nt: TGCGCCAGCAGCCGCGGGACTAGCGGGTTTTCGTATGAGCAGTTCTTC

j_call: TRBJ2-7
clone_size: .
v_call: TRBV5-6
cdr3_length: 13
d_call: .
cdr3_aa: CASSLVGGGEQYF
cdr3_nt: TGTGCCAGCAGCTTGGTCGGGGGAGGCGAGCAGTACTTC

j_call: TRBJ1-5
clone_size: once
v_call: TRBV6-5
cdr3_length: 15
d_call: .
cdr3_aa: CASSYSMTENQPQHF
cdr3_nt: TGTGCCAGCAGTTACTCGATGACGGAGAATCAGCCCCAGCATTTT

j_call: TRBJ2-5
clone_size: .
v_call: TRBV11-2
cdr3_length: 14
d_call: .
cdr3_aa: CASSLQGGIETQYF
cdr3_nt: TGTGCCAGCAGCCTGCAGGGGGGGATAGAGACCCAGTACTTC

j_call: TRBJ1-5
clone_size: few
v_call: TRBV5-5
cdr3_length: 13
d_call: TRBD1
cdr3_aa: CASSPTGGQPQHF
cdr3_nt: TGTGCCAGCAGCCCAACAGGGGGTCAGCCCCAGCATTTT